This T cell receptor beta chain was identified in a study of T cell responses to AZD1222 COVID-19 vaccine. The length of the CDR3 is 15 residues. CDR1 is SGHKS and CDR2 is YYEKEE in the germline V gene (reference sequence). V trimming: 0 bases; J trimming: 3 bases; junction bases outside the gene matches: 6. General observations from the study: Unmutated variant regions are reportedly the target of nearly half of TCRs that are spike-specific. The donors showed a predominance of white British ancestry and of females, with possible underestimation of clonal diversity. The repertoires were collected only after the peak T cell response. Breadth and depth of Spike-specific TCRs rose after two AZD1222 doses.

Comments on this clone: Antigen unknown.

Profiling relied on immunoSEQ multiplex PCR, and the TCRdb table lists in-frame clones only, not all of them. Among about 110,000 clones listed, under 95% were seen once. The origin of this receptor is an adult who received the AZD1222 COVID-19 vaccine. V is TRBV5-5 and J is TRBJ2-7; 7 bases agree with TRBD1. Source: peripheral blood, taken 28 days after the second AZD1222 dose. The CDR3 DNA reads TGTGCCAGCAGCTTGGGACAGGGTCCCCTCTACGAGCAGTACTTC. This codes for CASSLGQGPLYEQYF.